What follows are 13 T cell receptor beta chains derived from one specimen sequenced in a study of cytomegalovirus exposure and HLA in healthy donors. The assay was immunoSEQ multiplex PCR, and TCRdb's table has in-frame clones only and misses some. The sample holds more than 85,000 clones, around 87% seen once. The sample comprised PBMCs. The receptors shown here come from a woman aged 18-29 years in good health and CMV-seropositive.

The V call is TRBV13, the J call TRBJ2-5; no clear D gene. Trimming took off 3 bases at V and 3 bases at J, with 8 bases between the two ends. CDR3 length equals 13 residues. CDR1 is PRHDT and CDR2 is FYEKMQ in the germline V gene (reference sequence). The CDR3 DNA sequence: TGTGCCAGCAGCTTGTATACTGAAGAGACCCAGTACTTC. Translated, it gives CASSLYTEETQYF.

This chain connects TRBV6-5 to TRBJ2-7; the D gene is possibly TRBD1 (6 bases). Per the germline V gene, CDR1 is MNHEY and CDR2 is SVGAGI. The germline V and J ends were trimmed by 5 bases and 0 bases, with 11 bases remaining between them. This CDR3 contains 14 residues. CDR3 loop: CASSQDSLSYEQYF. Here the CDR3 DNA reads TGTGCCAGCAGTCAGGACAGCCTCTCCTACGAGCAGTACTTC.

This clone has only a few counts. This rearrangement joins TRBV25-1 to TRBJ1-2, with 7 bases that match TRBD1. Germline V gene lookup returns CDR1 MGHDK and CDR2 SYGVNS. The ends lost 10 bases at V and 6 bases at J; junction bases unmatched: 8. The CDR3 covers 12 residues. DNA of the CDR3: TGTGCCACCTGGGCTGGGACAGATGGCTACACCTTC. This gives the protein CATWAGTDGYTF.

The J gene is TRBJ2-7, the V gene TRBV30, with no clear D. CDR3 length: 11 amino acids. Germline CDR1 GTSNPN, CDR2 SVGIG (reference sequence). V was clipped by 1 base and J by 4 bases, with 5 bases between them. The chain's CDR3 is CAWSAPYEQYF. DNA for the CDR3: TGTGCCTGGAGTGCTCCGTACGAGCAGTACTTC.

This chain links TRBV27 with TRBJ2-2; 13 positions agree with TRBD2. CDR1 is MNHEY, CDR2 SMNVEV, per germline (reference sequence). With V trimmed by 4 bases and J by 8 bases, 10 bases remained unmatched. The CDR3 runs to 17 residues. The CDR3 sequence: CASSSPTSGGRSGELFF. CDR3 DNA sequence: TGTGCCAGCAGTTCCCCGACTAGCGGGGGGAGGTCGGGGGAGCTGTTTTTT.

This clone has more than one count but fewer than ten. The chain carries TRBV7-9 and TRBJ1-5; possibly TRBD1 for D (6 bases). Trimming shortened V by 2 bases and J by 4 bases, and 15 bases separated the two germline ends. This CDR3 has 16 residues. Per the germline V gene, CDR1 is SEHNR and CDR2 is FQNEAQ (reference sequence). CDR3 amino acids: CASSLSRGQGNQPQHF. CDR3 coding DNA: TGTGCCAGCAGCTTAAGCCGCGGCCAGGGGAATCAGCCCCAGCATTTT.

The rearrangement links TRBV7-3 to TRBJ2-3; 8 bases agree with TRBD2. The germline CDR1 and CDR2 sequences are SGHTA and FQGTGA. The V gene end was trimmed by 6 bases and the J gene end by 4 bases; junction bases not matched to a gene: 12. The CDR3 spans 16 residues. This CDR3 is CASRPDTSGGADTQYF. The CDR3 nucleotides are TGTGCCAGCAGGCCGGACACTAGCGGCGGGGCAGATACGCAGTATTTT.

The V call is TRBV4-1, the J call TRBJ2-1, with TRBD1 as a possible D gene (6 bases). The V end lost 0 bases, the J end lost 10 bases, and 16 bases lay between the germline ends. This CDR3 has 15 amino acids. In germline, CDR1 is MGHRA, CDR2 YSYEKL. The CDR3 region is CASSQDATGSREQFF. CDR3 nucleotide sequence: TGCGCCAGCAGCCAAGACGCGACAGGTAGTCGAGAGCAGTTCTTC.

DNA of the CDR3: TGTGCCAGCAGTACTGGACAGGGGGCTGGTAACACCGGGGAGCTGTTTTTT. Protein sequence: CASSTGQGAGNTGELFF. V and J are TRBV27 and TRBJ2-2, with 11 bases aligning to TRBD1. CDR3 length equals 17 residues. From germline, CDR1 is MNHEY and CDR2 SMNVEV (reference sequence). After removal of 5 bases from V and 2 bases from J, the junction contained 7 bases not matched to a gene.

V gene TRBV25-1 combines with J gene TRBJ2-7, with 9 bases aligning to TRBD1. There are 14 residues in the CDR3. From germline, CDR1 is MGHDK and CDR2 SYGVNS. With V trimmed by 4 bases and J by 6 bases, 7 bases remained unmatched. The CDR3 DNA follows: TGTGCCAGCAGTGTGGACAGGGGACCTTCCGAGCAGTACTTC. Translating gives CASSVDRGPSEQYF.

The sample holds one count of this clone. The chain combines TRBV6-6 with TRBJ1-1, with D possibly TRBD1 on 6 matching bases. V was pared by 5 bases and J by 2 bases, with 9 bases between. Germline-derived CDR1 and CDR2 are MNHNY and SVGAGI (reference sequence). The CDR3 is 13 amino acids. The CDR3 is CASSETGNTEAFF. Here the CDR3 DNA reads TGTGCCAGCAGTGAGACAGGTAACACTGAAGCTTTCTTT.

The gene calls are TRBV5-1 and TRBJ1-2, with a possible D match to TRBD1 (6 bases). The germline V and J ends were trimmed by 2 bases and 8 bases, with 16 bases remaining between them. Germline V lookup: CDR1 SGHRS, CDR2 YFSETQ. The CDR3 contains 14 residues. The CDR3 is CASSLNRVGRGYTF. CDR3 nucleotide sequence: TGCGCCAGCAGCTTAAACAGGGTCGGACGCGGCTACACCTTC.

The chain uses TRBV28 and TRBJ1-6, with D perhaps matching TRBD1 (6 bases). Trimming removed 10 bases at V and 0 bases at J, with 13 bases between. Germline CDR1 MDHEN, CDR2 SYDVKM. This CDR3 contains 15 residues. The CDR3 sequence is CATRQESSYNSPLHF. As DNA, the CDR3 is TGTGCCACCCGACAGGAAAGCTCCTATAATTCACCCCTCCACTTT.